This T cell receptor beta chain was sequenced during a study of T cell changes during pregnancy in multiple sclerosis. Some clones are missing from TCRdb's copy, which holds only in-frame ones; the method was immunoSEQ multiplex PCR. The table includes about 32,000 clones, 91% detected once. This clone was found once. The TCR sequence derives from a female donor in good health, enrolled as a control in a pregnancy study. The sequencing used CD8+ T cells from peripheral blood mononuclear cells, collected in the second trimester of pregnancy.

CDR3 coding DNA: TGTGCCAGCAGCCCCCGGCGAGGCGGGGGGGCAGATACGCAGTATTTT. It encodes CASSPRRGGGADTQYF. The chain combines TRBV4-2 with TRBJ2-3, with TRBD2 identical over 9 bases. V shed 4 bases, J shed 4 bases, and the junction held 9 bases outside the gene matches. Germline CDR1 is LGHNA and CDR2 is YNFKEQ. The CDR3 runs to 16 residues.